These 7 T cell receptor beta chains were all obtained from the same sample, sequenced in a study of T cell repertoires in cytomegalovirus infection. TCRdb used MiXCR to reprocess the reads, holding one entry per CDR3 protein. The sample has hundreds of thousands of distinct CDR3 sequences; about a sixth are singletons. Input material: PBMCs. These receptor sequences come from a human donor in good health (CMV status not recorded). Some clones in this sample may be carry-over from other donors' samples.

This clonotype was found once. The V and J genes are TRBV7-3 and TRBJ2-2, with TRBD1 matching 9 bases. The CDR3 contains 16 residues. Germline lookup yields CDR1 SGHTA and CDR2 FQGTGA. V lost 5 bases, J lost 1 base, and 5 bases stayed unmatched. The chain's CDR3 is CASSPGQGQNTGELFF. DNA of the CDR3: TGTGCCAGCAGCCCGGGACAGGGCCAGAACACCGGGGAGCTGTTTTTT.

The table lists this clonotype with many counts. The chain has TRBV29-1 and TRBJ2-7; 11 positions agree with TRBD1. V lost 5 bases and J lost 1; bases outside the gene matches: 7. Germline V gene lookup returns CDR1 SQVTM and CDR2 ANQGSEA. The CDR3 contains 15 residues. DNA of the CDR3: TGCAGCGTTTACGGACAGGGGGCTAGGTCCTACGAGCAGTACTTC. Residues: CSVYGQGARSYEQYF.

This clonotype appeared a few times. V is TRBV5-1 and J is TRBJ2-1; D perhaps matches TRBD2 (5 bases). The CDR3 length is 16 residues. Germline CDR1 and CDR2: SGHRS and YFSETQ. V was trimmed by 2 bases and J by 10 bases, leaving 22 bases between them. The CDR3 nucleotides are TGCGCCAGCAGCTTCGCCCCAGCGAGGGTTCCGGGAGAGCAGTTCTTC. Translating gives CASSFAPARVPGEQFF.

At least ten counts were recorded for this clonotype. The chain has TRBV7-2 and TRBJ2-5; D remains unclear. Trimming removed 5 bases at V and 9 bases at J, with 13 bases between. This CDR3 has 12 amino acids. CDR1 and CDR2 (germline): SGHTA, FQGNSA. The CDR3 DNA is TGTGCCAGCAGCGAAATCATAGGGCCCCAGTACTTC. Encoded protein: CASSEIIGPQYF.

The chain has TRBV20-1 and TRBJ2-5; D unresolved. Germline CDR1 reads DFQATT; CDR2 reads SNEGSKA (reference sequence). The CDR3 runs 16 residues. Trimming shortened V by 3 bases and J by 2 bases, and 19 bases separated the two germline ends. CDR3 amino acids: CSASGSARLIQETQYF. CDR3 DNA sequence: TGCAGTGCTAGTGGGTCAGCGCGATTGATACAAGAGACCCAGTACTTC.

This clonotype was observed a handful of times. CDR3 coding DNA: TGCAGTGCTAGAGCCTTGTCGACAGGGCCATCCACAGATACGCAGTATTTT. Protein: CSARALSTGPSTDTQYF. The rearrangement joins TRBV20-1 to TRBJ2-3, with 7 bases matching TRBD1. Germline values: CDR1 DFQATT, CDR2 SNEGSKA (reference sequence). Trimming took 1 base from V and 2 from J; bases not matched to a gene: 12. The CDR3 contains 17 residues.

This clonotype was seen a few times. The chain recombines TRBV3-1 with TRBJ2-1, with TRBD2 matching 12 bases. The germline V gene encodes CDR1 LGHDT and CDR2 YNNKEL (reference sequence). V gave up 0 bases and J gave up 10 bases; unmatched junction bases: 7. The CDR3 totals 16 residues. For the CDR3, the DNA is TGTGCCAGCAGCCAAGAGAGACTAGCGGGGGCGGCCGAGCAGTTCTTC. It is translated as CASSQERLAGAAEQFF.